The rows below give T cell receptor beta chains drawn from one sample of a study of spatial heterogeneity in lung cancer. TCRdb passed the 5' RACE reads through MiXCR, listing each CDR3 protein once. The sample has approximately 49,000 distinct CDR3 sequences; roughly 5.2% are singletons. Material: PBMCs, obtained at surgery. These receptors all stem from a male donor with early-stage non-small cell lung cancer. Both conserved end residues are part of each CDR3. Fields, in order: clone size, J gene, V gene, D gene, CDR3 protein, CDR3 DNA. D genes are given only for firm matches. The size field is filled for only some rows; it gives once, few, many or a size class.

>many|TRBJ1-1|TRBV5-1|.
CASRSDVNTEAFF
TGCGCCAGCAGGTCGGACGTGAACACTGAAGCTTTCTTT
>many|TRBJ2-7|TRBV11-3|TRBD1
CASQGTGAQIYEQYF
TGTGCCAGCCAAGGGACAGGGGCCCAAATCTACGAGCAGTACTTC
>many|TRBJ1-1|TRBV28|.
CASSFRGTEAFF
TGTGCCAGCAGTTTCAGGGGAACTGAAGCTTTCTTT
>many|TRBJ2-1|TRBV29-1|.
CSVILESSSYNEQFF
TGCAGCGTGATCCTGGAGAGTAGCTCCTACAATGAGCAGTTCTTC
>many|TRBJ2-1|TRBV29-1|.
CSVEVTDVTYNEQFF
TGCAGCGTTGAGGTAACTGACGTTACCTACAATGAGCAGTTCTTC
>many|TRBJ2-7|TRBV19|.
CASSIGLGLSYEQYF
TGTGCCAGTAGTATTGGCCTCGGACTATCCTACGAGCAGTACTTC
>many|TRBJ2-3|TRBV29-1|.
CSVLPRQLHTDTQYF
TGCAGCGTTCTCCCGAGACAGCTACACACAGATACGCAGTATTTT
>many|TRBJ2-1|TRBV21-1|.
CASSKVGTSKNEQFF
TGTGCCAGCAGCAAAGTGGGGACTAGCAAGAATGAGCAGTTCTTC
>many|TRBJ2-2|TRBV24-1|.
CATSDVSAGNTGELFF
TGTGCCACCAGTGACGTTAGCGCGGGAAACACCGGGGAGCTGTTTTTT
>many|TRBJ2-7|TRBV29-1|TRBD2
CSVRLAGEGFYF
TGCAGCGTCCGACTAGCGGGAGAGGGTTTTTACTTC
>.|TRBJ2-3|TRBV7-2|TRBD2
CASSPRTSGPRDTQYF
TGTGCCAGCAGCCCCCGGACTAGCGGACCAAGGGATACGCAGTATTTT
>many|TRBJ2-3|TRBV9|TRBD2
CASSPRTSVLYSTDTQYF
TGTGCCAGCAGCCCACGGACTAGCGTACTGTATAGCACAGATACGCAGTATTTT
>few|TRBJ2-7|TRBV9|TRBD2
CASSASGTTKREQYF
TGTGCCAGCAGCGCTTCGGGGACTACCAAGAGGGAGCAGTACTTC
>many|TRBJ2-3|TRBV12-3/TRBV12-4|TRBD2
CASSFGVAGAGDTQYF
TGTGCCAGCAGTTTTGGTGTAGCGGGAGCAGGAGATACGCAGTATTTT
>few|TRBJ2-3|TRBV29-1|TRBD2
CSVDEVAGAYTDTQYF
TGCAGCGTTGATGAGGTGGCGGGAGCATACACAGATACGCAGTATTTT
>many|TRBJ2-3|TRBV5-5|.
CASSLGTPSTDTQYF
TGTGCCAGCAGCTTGGGGACGCCTAGCACAGATACGCAGTATTTT
>many|TRBJ2-1|TRBV7-9|TRBD2
CASSSLAGGLNEQFF
TGTGCCAGCAGCTCCCTAGCGGGAGGGTTGAATGAGCAGTTCTTC
>many|TRBJ2-3|TRBV18|.
CASSPTMTGSTDTQYF
TGTGCCAGCTCACCAACTATGACAGGCAGCACAGATACGCAGTATTTT
>many|TRBJ1-6|TRBV6-6|.
CASTDSGHNNSPLHF
TGTGCCAGCACCGACTCGGGCCATAATAATTCACCCCTCCACTTT
>few|TRBJ2-3|TRBV7-3|.
CASSLTGSDTQYF
TGTGCCAGCAGCTTAACAGGATCAGATACGCAGTATTTT
>.|TRBJ2-3|TRBV5-5|TRBD2
CASSGTSSDTQYF
TGTGCCAGCAGCGGGACTAGCTCAGATACGCAGTATTTT
>.|TRBJ2-2|TRBV3-1|.
CASSPRMRGGELFF
TGTGCCAGCAGCCCCCGGATGAGAGGCGGGGAGCTGTTTTTT
>many|TRBJ1-1|TRBV7-8|.
CASSLVGSWNTEAFF
TGTGCCAGCAGCTTAGTGGGCAGCTGGAACACTGAAGCTTTCTTT
>.|TRBJ2-7|TRBV5-1|TRBD2
CASSASVAGSDEQYF
TGCGCCAGCAGCGCGTCAGTAGCGGGGAGCGACGAGCAGTACTTC
>few|TRBJ2-3|TRBV5-1|.
CASSHSGTISTDTQYF
TGCGCCAGCAGCCATTCCGGGACAATCAGCACAGATACGCAGTATTTT
>many|TRBJ1-4|TRBV7-9|.
CASSLPGRINEKLFF
TGTGCCAGCAGCTTGCCGGGACGGATTAATGAAAAACTGTTTTTT
>many|TRBJ2-7|TRBV5-1|TRBD2
CASSLGGLATSSYEQYF
TGCGCCAGCAGCTTGGGGGGACTAGCGACCAGCTCCTACGAGCAGTACTTC
>many|TRBJ2-7|TRBV6-6|.
CASSYSRDSREQYF
TGTGCCAGCAGTTACTCCCGCGACTCGCGCGAGCAGTACTTC
>.|TRBJ1-4|TRBV3-1|.
CASSNRQTPPTNEKLFF
TGTGCCAGCAGCAACCGACAGACCCCTCCAACTAATGAAAAACTGTTTTTT
>many|TRBJ1-1|TRBV28|.
CASRPPLRDTEAFF
TGTGCCAGCAGGCCCCCATTACGCGACACTGAAGCTTTCTTT
>medium-sized|TRBJ1-4|TRBV27|.
CASSPFGGLGNEKLFF
TGTGCCAGCAGCCCCTTTGGTGGCCTAGGGAATGAAAAACTGTTTTTT
>many|TRBJ2-1|TRBV9|TRBD2
CASSTTSGRDDNEQFF
TGTGCCAGCAGCACCACTAGCGGGAGGGATGACAATGAGCAGTTCTTC
>many|TRBJ2-1|TRBV7-9|TRBD2
CASSALRLAGATEQFF
TGTGCCAGCAGCGCACTGCGGCTAGCGGGAGCTACTGAGCAGTTCTTC
>.|TRBJ2-1|TRBV5-1|TRBD2
CASSRGLAGGSEQFF
TGCGCCAGCAGCCGGGGGCTAGCGGGAGGGAGTGAGCAGTTCTTC
>many|TRBJ2-5|TRBV28|.
CASSTPGATQYF
TGTGCCAGCAGTACCCCGGGAGCCACTCAGTACTTC
>many|TRBJ2-7|TRBV5-1|.
CASSPTTPLGEQYF
TGCGCCAGCAGCCCGACTACCCCCCTGGGCGAGCAGTACTTC
>.|TRBJ1-1|TRBV5-4|.
CASSPPQAGNTEAFF
TGTGCCAGCAGCCCCCCCCAGGCCGGGAACACTGAAGCTTTCTTT
>many|TRBJ1-1|TRBV20-1|.
CSARAGSATEAFF
TGCAGTGCTAGAGCGGGTTCGGCCACTGAAGCTTTCTTT
>many|TRBJ1-2|TRBV7-2|.
CASSLEVGAGAGYTF
TGTGCCAGCAGCTTAGAAGTTGGGGCCGGGGCCGGCTACACCTTC
>many|TRBJ2-1|TRBV7-8|TRBD2
CASSLVWDSGTSGRGDYNEQFF
TGTGCCAGCAGCTTAGTTTGGGACTCCGGGACTAGCGGGAGAGGGGACTACAATGAGCAGTTCTTC
>.|TRBJ2-3|TRBV20-1|.
CSARDSVTDTQYF
TGCAGTGCTAGGGATAGCGTAACAGATACGCAGTATTTT